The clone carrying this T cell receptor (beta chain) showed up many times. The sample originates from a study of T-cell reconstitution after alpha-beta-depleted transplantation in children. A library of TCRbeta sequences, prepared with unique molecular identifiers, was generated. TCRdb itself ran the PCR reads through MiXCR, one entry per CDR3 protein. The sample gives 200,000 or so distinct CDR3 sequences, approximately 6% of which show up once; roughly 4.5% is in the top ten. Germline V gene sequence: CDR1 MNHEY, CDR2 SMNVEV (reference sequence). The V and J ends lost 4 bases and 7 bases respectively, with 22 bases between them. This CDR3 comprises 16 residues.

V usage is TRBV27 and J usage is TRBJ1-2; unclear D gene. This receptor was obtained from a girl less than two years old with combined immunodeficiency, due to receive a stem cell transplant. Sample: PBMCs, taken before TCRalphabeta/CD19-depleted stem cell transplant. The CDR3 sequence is CASSSEFRPVLSGYTF. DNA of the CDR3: TGTGCCAGCAGTTCCGAATTCCGTCCCGTCCTGAGTGGCTACACCTTC.